Below, 25 T cell receptor beta chains from the same sample are listed, as sequenced in a study of blood T cell repertoires in COVID-19. TCRdb's copy holds only in-frame clones and misses some; the assay was immunoSEQ multiplex PCR. The repertoire consists of around 220,000 clones, with roughly 89% occurring once and the leading ten covering roughly 16%. The sequenced sample consisted of PBMCs or T cells enriched from blood (not recorded which). Receptor source: a man aged 30 to 45 who had been exposed to COVID-19.

This rearrangement joins TRBV4-1 to TRBJ2-2, with 16 bases aligning to TRBD2. CDR1 MGHRA and CDR2 YSYEKL come from the germline V gene. This CDR3 is built from 17 residues. V lost 5 bases, J lost 6 bases, and 6 bases stayed unmatched. The CDR3 loop reads CASSLGTSGGASGELFF. In nucleotides, the CDR3 is TGCGCCAGCAGCTTAGGGACTAGCGGGGGGGCCTCCGGGGAGCTGTTTTTT.

In DNA form, the CDR3 reads TGTGCCAGCTTCCTAGCGGGCACAGATACGCAGTATTTT. Translating gives CASFLAGTDTQYF. The chain is built from TRBV5-6 and TRBJ2-3; 7 nucleotides match TRBD2. J gave up 1 base and V 7 bases, and 3 bases lay outside the gene matches. Germline V gene lookup returns CDR1 SGHDT and CDR2 YYEEEE. The CDR3 has 13 amino acids.

The chain couples TRBV19 to TRBJ1-5; D is possibly TRBD1 (6 bases). Trimming shortened V by 5 bases and J by 6 bases, and 14 bases separated the two germline ends. The CDR3 is 14 amino acids. Germline V gene sequence: CDR1 LNHDA, CDR2 SQIVND (reference sequence). The CDR3 DNA reads as TGTGCCAGTAGTTCCCTTCAGGGGCTTCAGCCCCAGCATTTT. Protein: CASSSLQGLQPQHF.

This clone was detected only a few times. The chain combines TRBV10-3 with TRBJ2-1, with 9 bases lining up with TRBD2. CDR1 and CDR2 from the germline V gene are ENHRY and SYGVKD. V was pared by 2 bases and J by 6 bases, with 8 bases of the junction left unmatched. This CDR3 has 16 residues. The CDR3 reads CAISELVGTSPNEQFF. CDR3 nucleotides: TGTGCCATCAGTGAGCTTGTAGGGACTAGCCCCAATGAGCAGTTCTTC.

The V and J genes are TRBV6-5 and TRBJ1-3, with D possibly matching TRBD1 (5 bases). The CDR3 is made up of 15 amino acids. The V end lost 2 bases, the J end lost 2 bases, and 10 bases lay between the germline ends. Germline V lookup: CDR1 MNHEY, CDR2 SVGAGI. This CDR3 is CASSYGAGTGNTIYF. Written as DNA, the CDR3 is TGTGCCAGCAGTTACGGGGCGGGGACTGGAAACACCATATATTTT.

V is TRBV2 and J is TRBJ2-4; TRBD2 matches 9 bases. The CDR3 contains 15 residues. Per germline, CDR1 SNHLY and CDR2 FYNNEI. V gave up 6 bases and J gave up 4 bases; unmatched junction bases: 7. CDR3: CASSGPLAGKNIQYF. The CDR3 DNA reads as TGTGCCAGCAGCGGACCCCTAGCGGGGAAAAACATTCAGTACTTC.

This chain joins TRBV7-2 and TRBJ2-3; TRBD2 matches 9 bases. J was trimmed by 0 bases and V by 3 bases; bases with no gene match: 10. The germline V gene has CDR1 SGHTA and CDR2 FQGNSA. The CDR3 covers 18 residues. The CDR3 sequence is CASSLGGGAISSTDTQYF. CDR3 sequence (DNA): TGTGCCAGCAGCTTGGGCGGGGGGGCTATATCTAGCACAGATACGCAGTATTTT. The full variable domain, in which reference TRBV7-2 and TRBJ2-3 provide the parts outside the CDR3, is GAGVSQSPSNKVTEKGKDVELRCDPISGHTALYWYRQSLGQGLEFLIYFQGNSAPDKSGLPSDRFSAERTGGSVSTLTIQRTQQEDSAVYLCASSLGGGAISSTDTQYFGPGTRLTVL.

The V and J genes are TRBV18 and TRBJ1-4, with 9 positions matching TRBD1. The CDR3 runs to 15 residues. J gave up 4 bases and V 4 bases, and 4 bases lay outside the gene matches. The germline V gene has CDR1 KGHSH and CDR2 LQKENI. CDR3 residues: CASSLGTGLNEKLFF. The CDR3 DNA follows: TGTGCCAGCTCACTCGGGACAGGGCTTAATGAAAAACTGTTTTTT. Variable domain in full (rest from reference TRBV18 and TRBJ1-4): NAGVMQNPRHLVRRRGQEARLRCSPMKGHSHVYWYRQLPEEGLKFMVYLQKENIIDESGMPKERFSAEFPKEGPSILRIQQVVRGDSAAYFCASSLGTGLNEKLFFGSGTQLSVL.

This clone was seen a few times. The V gene is TRBV13, the J gene TRBJ2-7, with D unresolved. The CDR3 runs to 14 residues. The germline V gene has CDR1 PRHDT and CDR2 FYEKMQ (reference sequence). V was pared by 5 bases and J by 6 bases, with 17 bases between. The CDR3 nucleotides are TGTGCCAGCAGCCCCCTGGGCACGCGTTCCGAGCAGTACTTC. As protein: CASSPLGTRSEQYF.

The V and J genes are TRBV3-1 (or the pseudogene TRBV3-2) and TRBJ1-5, with D possibly TRBD1 on 6 matching bases. Germline CDR1 is LGHDT and CDR2 is YNNKEL (reference sequence). This CDR3 is built from 15 residues. The V gene lost 4 bases and the J gene lost 6 bases, with 16 bases spanning the gap. CDR3 in DNA: TGTGCCAGCAGCCCTGCAAGGGGGTCGGGTCAGCCCCAGCATTTT. Translating gives CASSPARGSGQPQHF.

The rearrangement joins TRBV7-8 to TRBJ1-1; D is possibly TRBD1 (6 bases). Trimming took 3 bases from V and 1 from J, leaving 9 bases between them. The CDR3 length is 14 residues. The germline gives CDR1 SGHVS, CDR2 FQNEAQ. DNA of the CDR3: TGTGCCAGCAGCTTCGGACAGAAGAACACTGAAGCTTTCTTT. As protein: CASSFGQKNTEAFF.

The chain uses TRBV2 and TRBJ2-3, with D perhaps TRBD1 (5 bases). The V end was cut by 5 bases, the J end by 2 bases, with 14 bases between. CDR1 SNHLY and CDR2 FYNNEI come from the germline V gene. CDR3 size: 15 residues. CDR3 coding DNA: TGTGCCAGCAGTCCCCGGACAAGACTCACAGATACGCAGTATTTT. Residues: CASSPRTRLTDTQYF.

The chain links TRBV4-2 to TRBJ2-1, with 10 bases aligning to TRBD1. The V gene end was trimmed by 0 bases and the J gene end by 6 bases; junction bases not matched to a gene: 8. CDR3 length equals 17 residues. Germline V gene data show CDR1 as LGHNA and CDR2 as YNFKEQ. The CDR3 DNA sequence: TGTGCCAGCAGCCAAGATTACGGGGACAGGGGATCCAATGAGCAGTTCTTC. It codes for CASSQDYGDRGSNEQFF.

The V gene is TRBV7-9, the J gene TRBJ2-7; the match to TRBD2 covers 10 bases. The CDR3 loop spans 16 amino acids. The V gene end was trimmed by 8 bases and the J gene end by 0 bases; junction bases not matched to a gene: 10. Germline-derived CDR1 and CDR2 are SEHNR and FQNEAQ (reference sequence). The CDR3 sequence is CASAQGLAVFSYEQYF. The CDR3 DNA is TGTGCCAGCGCACAAGGACTAGCGGTGTTCTCCTACGAGCAGTACTTC.

The rearrangement links TRBV9 to TRBJ2-1, with TRBD2 as a possible D gene (6 bases). The germline V gene encodes CDR1 SGDLS and CDR2 YYNGEE. CDR3 length equals 13 residues. The V and J ends lost 0 bases and 10 bases respectively, with 11 bases between them. This CDR3 reads CASSVELAGEQFF. The CDR3 DNA reads as TGTGCCAGCAGCGTAGAACTAGCCGGGGAGCAGTTCTTC.

The chain recombines TRBV19 with TRBJ1-1; TRBD1 matches at 10 bases. V trimming: 8 bases; J trimming: 2 bases; junction bases outside the gene matches: 2. The V gene's germline CDR1 is LNHDA and CDR2 SQIVND (reference sequence). This CDR3 contains 13 residues. Here the CDR3 DNA reads TGTGCCAGTTGGACAGGGGGAAACACTGAAGCTTTCTTT. Protein sequence: CASWTGGNTEAFF.

The CDR3 is CASSLDLGYNSPLHF. The CDR3 DNA reads as TGTGCCAGCAGCTTAGATCTAGGCTATAATTCACCCCTCCACTTT. The chain carries TRBV11-2 and TRBJ1-6; D gene ambiguous. The CDR3 consists of 15 residues. Germline V gives CDR1 SGHAT, CDR2 FQNNGV. The V gene lost 0 bases and the J gene lost 3 bases, with 6 bases spanning the gap.

This clone came up once. The chain combines TRBV7-2 with TRBJ1-5; D perhaps matches TRBD1 (6 bases). This CDR3 has 14 amino acids. Germline CDR1 and CDR2: SGHTA and FQGNSA. With 4 bases removed from V and 2 bases from J, the gap between germline ends came to 9 bases. CDR3 nucleotides: TGTGCCAGCAGCTACAGGGATGGCAATCAGCCCCAGCATTTT. Translating it yields CASSYRDGNQPQHF.

J is TRBJ1-2 and V is TRBV4-1; D is possibly TRBD1 (6 bases). Germline V CDR1 and CDR2: MGHRA, YSYEKL. The CDR3 is 15 residues long. Trimming shortened V by 3 bases and J by 3 bases, and 14 bases separated the two germline ends. The CDR3 DNA reads as TGCGCCAGCAGCCAGGATAGGACAGTTGACTATGGCTACACCTTC. It codes for CASSQDRTVDYGYTF.

V is TRBV6-1 and J is TRBJ2-7, with 7 bases fitting TRBD1. The CDR3 runs 13 residues. CDR1 and CDR2 (germline): MNHNS, SASEGT. With 3 bases clipped from V and 5 bases from J, the junction kept 4 bases outside the gene matches. This chain's CDR3 is CASSETTGNEQYF. CDR3 DNA sequence: TGTGCCAGCAGTGAGACGACAGGGAACGAGCAGTACTTC.

The chain has TRBV5-1 and TRBJ1-1; 10 bases match TRBD1. This CDR3 has 14 residues. J gave up 5 bases and V 5 bases, and 6 bases lay outside the gene matches. Looked up from germline, CDR1 is SGHRS and CDR2 is YFSETQ. CDR3 DNA: TGCGCCAGCAGGAGGGACAGGGGAACGACTGAAGCTTTCTTT. This sequence encodes CASRRDRGTTEAFF.

The chain employs TRBV2 and TRBJ2-3; 8 bases align to TRBD2. V was clipped by 6 bases and J by 1 base; unmatched bases: 6. The CDR3 consists of 15 residues. Germline V gene lookup returns CDR1 SNHLY and CDR2 FYNNEI. The CDR3 loop is CASSPTSGGTDTQYF. The DNA for the CDR3 is TGTGCCAGCAGCCCTACTAGCGGAGGCACAGATACGCAGTATTTT. Full variable domain (remainder filled in from reference TRBV2 and TRBJ2-3): EPEVTQTPSHQVTQMGQEVILRCVPISNHLYFYWYRQILGQKVEFLVSFYNNEISEKSEIFDDQFSVERPDGSNFTLKIRSTKLEDSAMYFCASSPTSGGTDTQYFGPGTRLTVL.

The rearrangement uses TRBV11-1 and TRBJ2-1, with 7 bases identical to TRBD1. This CDR3 spans 16 amino acids. Looked up from germline, CDR1 is SGHAT and CDR2 is FQDESV (reference sequence). With 2 bases clipped from V and 0 bases from J, the junction kept 4 bases outside the gene matches. The CDR3 DNA reads as TGTGCCAGCAGCTTATGGGCAGGGGGCTCCTACAATGAGCAGTTCTTC. The encoded protein is CASSLWAGGSYNEQFF.

The CDR3 sequence: CASSQPGQSTTEAFF. CDR3 bases: TGTGCCAGCAGCCAACCGGGACAGTCGACCACTGAAGCTTTCTTT. The chain joins TRBV4-2 to TRBJ1-1; 7 nucleotides line up with TRBD1. Trimming at V came to 2 bases and at J to 4 bases, leaving 7 bases not matched to a gene. The CDR3 is 15 residues long. In germline, CDR1 is LGHNA, CDR2 YNFKEQ.

The chain combines TRBV27 with TRBJ2-5; 11 nucleotides agree with TRBD1. The CDR3 sequence is 18 residues long. Germline V gene lookup returns CDR1 MNHEY and CDR2 SMNVEV (reference sequence). V dropped 6 bases and J dropped 0; count of bases not matched to a gene: 12. The CDR3 protein is CASRAGTGGGGNQETQYF. The CDR3 DNA reads as TGTGCCAGCAGGGCTGGGACAGGGGGAGGGGGAAACCAAGAGACCCAGTACTTC.